Included here is one T cell receptor (beta chain) sequence, with context. Its recognized antigen is unknown. No much larger clonotype is one base removed from it; base qualities were not supplied. Including the terminal cysteine and phenylalanine, the CDR3 comprises 14 residues. The read is trimmed to its CDR3 DNA, 42 bases read in frame from base 1. The germline V gene specifies SQVTM as CDR1 and ANQGSEA as CDR2. For this chain, trimming is 5 bases at the V end and 8 bases at the J end, and the number of junction bases without a gene match is 12. The donors were a few dozen Caucasian individuals from Russia, aged roughly 6 to 100 years, who were systemically healthy. Ten milliliters of peripheral blood were drawn from each donor into EDTA-treated Vacutainer tubes. Ficoll-Paque density-gradient centrifugation was used to isolate PBMCs, with at least 7 million per sample. Trizol reagent was used to extract total RNA from the PBMCs, yielding at least 6 micrograms per sample. For every donor, an aliquot of PBMCs went through flow cytometry to measure the percentages of naive CD45RAhigh/CD27high T cells.

The data were taken from a study of blood T cells in healthy people across ages (dated by TCRdb to the mid-2010s). In terms of the full investigation: In model experiments, roughly one uniquely barcoded TCR beta cDNA molecule per two T cells was captured by template switching. To avoid experimental bias, donors of different ages were distributed randomly across sequencing lanes. The donors were divided into four age groups: young (average 16 years), middle-aged (approximately 42), aged (about 61) and long-lived (about 84). For two donors (one aged 18 to 30 and one aged 80 or older), the study analyzed two additional independent replicas of 1 million unique cDNA reads from the same blood draw. To track age-related changes in TCR beta repertoire diversity, the study relied on deep sequencing normalized with unique cDNA molecular identifiers. Findings and caveats that apply to the study as a whole: Total diversity estimates from one million sequenced T cells were considered lower bounds and underestimates. There was a strong correlation between observed TCR beta diversity and the percentage of naive T cells measured by flow cytometry. Compared with the aged group, more naive CD4+ T cells, fewer expanded clones and increased TCR diversity were shown by the long-lived group, suggesting age selection. Conclusive comparison of naive and antigen-experienced compartments was prevented by the profiling of bulk unsorted PBMCs. As age increased, observed TCR beta diversity per million T cells dropped in a roughly linear way, and a significant reduction was already evident by age about 40. Because donor CMV infection status was unknown, age-related changes in expanded clonotypes were potentially confounded.

The library was obtained by 5' RACE. The sequencing machine was an Illumina HiSeq 2500. A second PCR of roughly 7 to 11 cycles was performed with a sample-barcoded 5' primer and a J-beta primer mix. A template-switch 5' adaptor carrying 12 random nucleotides introduced a unique molecular identifier onto each TCR beta cDNA molecule. Each sample yielded at least 3 million CDR3-containing paired-end reads. All of the RNA was converted into first-strand cDNA using the Mint cDNA synthesis kit, with a TRBC-specific oligonucleotide serving as the primer. Following uracil-DNA glycosylase treatment, all cDNA underwent a first 18-cycle PCR with the universal primers M1SS and BC2_uni_R. Regarding the original processing steps: For normalization, 1 million high-quality reads were randomly selected from each sample, with every read carrying a distinct molecular identifier. Reads with shared molecular identifiers were discarded instead of being binned into consensus sequences. MiTCR, with a Q25 quality threshold and the strictest error-elimination algorithm, was used for CDR3 identification, clonotype clustering and error correction. A nonparametric unseen species model with Euler transformation was used to estimate a lower bound on total TCR beta diversity. TCRdb reprocessed the public reads (quality trimming at Q25 with fastp, clone calling with MiXCR) and kept in-frame beta chains. Every distinct CDR3 protein forms one entry, paired with its most common genes and DNA. What appears here as the V and J calls and clone size reflects TCRdb's work, not the paper's. The sample yields hundreds of thousands of distinct CDR3 sequences; 45% to 70% were counted once. The ten largest clones add up to under 30% of the sample.

Here the chain combines TRBV29-1 and TRBJ2-3; TRBD1 lines up with 8 middle nucleotides. The source is a man in his forties or fifties in good health. Input material: blood. CDR3 reads: CSVPRDRIGGTQYF. The nucleotides read TGCAGCGTTCCTCGGGACAGGATAGGGGGTACGCAGTATTTT.